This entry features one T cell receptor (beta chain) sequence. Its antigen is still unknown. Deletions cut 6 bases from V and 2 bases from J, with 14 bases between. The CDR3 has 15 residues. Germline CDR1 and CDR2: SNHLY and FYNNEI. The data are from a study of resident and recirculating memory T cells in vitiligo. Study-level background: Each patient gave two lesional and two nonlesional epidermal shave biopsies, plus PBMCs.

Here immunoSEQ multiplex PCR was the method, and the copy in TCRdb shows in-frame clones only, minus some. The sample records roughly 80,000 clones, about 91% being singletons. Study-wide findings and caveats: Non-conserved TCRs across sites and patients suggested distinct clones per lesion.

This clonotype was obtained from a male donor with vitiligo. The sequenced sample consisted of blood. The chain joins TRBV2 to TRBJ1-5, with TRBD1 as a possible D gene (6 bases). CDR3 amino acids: CASSALQGGNQPQHF. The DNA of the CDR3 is TGTGCCAGCAGCGCATTACAGGGCGGCAATCAGCCCCAGCATTTT.